The clone carrying this TCR beta chain occurred once. What it binds is unknown. The entry originates in a study of T cell responses to AZD1222 COVID-19 vaccine. The V end was cut by 2 bases, the J end by 1 base, with 9 bases between. CDR3 length: 14 amino acids. Germline V gene lookup returns CDR1 LGHNT and CDR2 FRNRAP. Whole-study results and caveats: Most donors were white British and more were female, and clonal diversity was possibly underestimated. Baseline antibody screening turned up just six seropositive AZD1222 recipients. The repertoires were collected only after the peak T cell response.

Measured with immunoSEQ multiplex PCR; TCRdb has only the in-frame clones, and not every one. The sample shows roughly 120,000 clones, around 88% of them seen only once. V usage is TRBV12-5 and J usage is TRBJ2-7; weak D call: TRBD1 (6 bases). This sequence originates from an adult who received the AZD1222 COVID-19 vaccine. This sample comprised peripheral blood, obtained 28 days after the second AZD1222 dose. DNA for the CDR3: TGTGCTAGTGGTTTGTCCACAGGGTCCTACGAGCAGTACTTC. It translates to CASGLSTGSYEQYF.